Below are 23 T cell receptor beta chains sequenced from a single sample in a study of blood T cell repertoires in COVID-19. Measured with immunoSEQ multiplex PCR; TCRdb has only the in-frame clones, and not every one. The sample contains about 340,000 clones, 87% of which appear only once. The sample taken for sequencing was peripheral blood. The origin of the receptors is a woman in her forties or fifties with COVID-19, enrolled during active disease.

This clone showed up just once. The chain recombines TRBV10-2 with TRBJ2-2, with 13 bases that match TRBD2. Germline values: CDR1 WSHSY, CDR2 SAAADI. Germline trimming cut 3 bases from V and 2 bases from J; bases unmatched to any gene: 9. The length of the CDR3 is 19 residues. The CDR3: CASSDPGLAGTTNTGELFF. The CDR3 DNA reads TGCGCCAGCAGTGACCCGGGACTAGCGGGAACAACTAACACCGGGGAGCTGTTTTTT.

The chain is built from TRBV19 and TRBJ1-3; possible D gene TRBD1, 5 bases. Germline V gene lookup returns CDR1 LNHDA and CDR2 SQIVND (reference sequence). Trimming left V 1 base short and J 2 bases short, with 12 bases between. This CDR3 is built from 16 residues. The CDR3 nucleotides are TGTGCCAGTAGTATAGCAGGGAAAGTGGCTGGAAACACCATATATTTT. Translated, it gives CASSIAGKVAGNTIYF. Variable domain in full (rest from reference TRBV19 and TRBJ1-3): DGGITQSPKYLFRKEGQNVTLSCEQNLNHDAMYWYRQDPGQGLRLIYYSQIVNDFQKGDIAEGYSVSREKKESFPLTVTSAQKNPTAFYLCASSIAGKVAGNTIYFGEGSWLTVV.

V and J are TRBV20-1 and TRBJ1-1; unclear D gene. This CDR3 is built from 14 residues. Germline V lookup: CDR1 DFQATT, CDR2 SNEGSKA (reference sequence). Between the trimmed V and J ends, which lost 3 bases and 5 bases, there was a span of 16 bases. The chain's CDR3 is CSASRVRGWTEAFF. The DNA of the CDR3 is TGCAGTGCTAGTAGGGTTCGGGGTTGGACTGAAGCTTTCTTT.

The V and J genes are TRBV13 and TRBJ2-3; D is uncertain. This CDR3 spans 12 amino acids. Germline loops: CDR1 PRHDT, CDR2 FYEKMQ (reference sequence). V lost 2 bases and J lost 5, with 5 bases in between. The CDR3 protein is CASSLFQDTQYF. Written as DNA, the CDR3 is TGTGCCAGCAGCTTATTTCAAGATACGCAGTATTTT. Supplemented by reference TRBV13 and TRBJ2-3, the full variable domain reads AAGVIQSPRHLIKEKRETATLKCYPIPRHDTVYWYQQGPGQDPQFLISFYEKMQSDKGSIPDRFSAQQFSDYHSELNMSSLELGDSALYFCASSLFQDTQYFGPGTRLTVL.

This chain uses TRBV19 with TRBJ1-1, with D uncertain. The CDR3 covers 11 residues. The V gene's germline CDR1 is LNHDA and CDR2 SQIVND (reference sequence). V dropped 6 bases and J dropped 4 bases, with 6 bases sitting between them. The DNA of the CDR3 is TGTGCCAGTAGCTTGCGCACTGAAGCTTTCTTT. It specifies CASSLRTEAFF.

The chain couples TRBV7-9 to TRBJ1-2, with D tentatively TRBD1 (6 bases). Trimming left V 1 base short and J 7 bases short, with 10 bases between. Looked up from germline, CDR1 is SEHNR and CDR2 is FQNEAQ (reference sequence). The CDR3 is 13 amino acids. This CDR3 reads CASSLVGQFGYTF. DNA of the CDR3: TGTGCCAGCAGCTTAGTAGGACAGTTTGGCTACACCTTC.

This clone occurred a few times. The chain recombines TRBV25-1 with TRBJ2-7; possibly TRBD1 for D (6 bases). The length of the CDR3 is 14 residues. Looked up from germline, CDR1 is MGHDK and CDR2 is SYGVNS. Trimming cost V 3 bases and J 2 bases, with 11 bases left between them. The CDR3 sequence: CASSDTGMAYEQYF. CDR3 bases: TGTGCCAGCAGTGACACAGGGATGGCCTACGAGCAGTACTTC.

The J gene is TRBJ1-1, the V gene TRBV5-6, with D maybe TRBD1 (5 bases). Germline V gene sequence: CDR1 SGHDT, CDR2 YYEEEE. The CDR3 runs to 16 residues. V was shortened by 0 bases and J by 3 bases, with 15 bases between the two germline ends. The DNA of the CDR3 is TGTGCCAGCAGCTTGGTACGTGGGGCATGGGACACTGAAGCTTTCTTT. This codes for CASSLVRGAWDTEAFF.

This rearrangement joins TRBV10-3 to TRBJ2-7; D remains ambiguous. The CDR3 is made up of 11 amino acids. CDR1 is ENHRY, CDR2 SYGVKD, per germline. V was pared by 6 bases and J by 0 bases, with 3 bases between. In DNA form, the CDR3 reads TGTGCCATCAGCCACTCCTACGAGCAGTACTTC. Translating gives CAISHSYEQYF.

This clone was observed a few times. V gene TRBV5-4 combines with J gene TRBJ2-2; 11 bases match TRBD2. The ends lost 1 base at V and 3 bases at J; junction bases unmatched: 5. Germline V CDR1 and CDR2: SGHNT, YYREEE (reference sequence). The CDR3 contains 17 residues. The CDR3 loop reads CASSLFVGLADTGELFF. The CDR3 region has the DNA TGTGCCAGCAGCTTGTTCGTGGGACTAGCGGACACCGGGGAGCTGTTTTTT.

This chain uses TRBV19 with TRBJ2-7; D is unresolved. Germline V CDR1 and CDR2: LNHDA, SQIVND (reference sequence). The length of the CDR3 is 10 residues. Trimming removed 5 bases from V and 11 bases from J, with 10 bases in between. The chain's CDR3 is CASSDAGEYF. In DNA, the CDR3 is TGTGCCAGTAGTGACGCAGGCGAGTACTTC.

The chain recombines TRBV21-1 with TRBJ2-1; no check of the table's D call, TRBD1, against the DNA was made. TRBV21-1 constitutes a pseudogene. The CDR3 is made up of 15 amino acids. CDR3 DNA: TGTGCCAGCAGCACCGGGACAGGCGACTACAATGAGCAGTTCTTC. Translating it yields CASSTGTGDYNEQFF.

This chain joins TRBV7-9 and TRBJ1-5, with D hard to call. CDR3 length: 12 residues. Germline CDR1 is SEHNR and CDR2 is FQNEAQ (reference sequence). The V gene lost 5 bases and the J gene lost 3 bases, with 5 bases spanning the gap. The DNA of the CDR3 is TGTGCCAGCAGCGTTTACAATCAGCCCCAGCATTTT. Protein product: CASSVYNQPQHF. The full variable domain, rest sourced from reference TRBV7-9 and TRBJ1-5, is DTGVSQNPRHKITKRGQNVTFRCDPISEHNRLYWYRQTLGQGPEFLTYFQNEAQLEKSRLLSDRFSAERPKGSFSTLEIQRTEQGDSAMYLCASSVYNQPQHFGDGTRLSIL.

This clone was recorded once. This chain connects TRBV6-1 to TRBJ1-6; D remains unclear. The germline V and J ends were trimmed by 4 bases and 0 bases, with 10 bases remaining between them. The CDR3 loop spans 16 amino acids. Germline V gene sequence: CDR1 MNHNS, CDR2 SASEGT. The CDR3 region has the DNA TGTGCCAGCAGTGTAGACAACTTCTCCTATAATTCACCCCTCCACTTT. Translation: CASSVDNFSYNSPLHF.

This clone was detected only once. The chain recombines TRBV7-9 with TRBJ2-6, with no clear D. The CDR3 sequence is 18 residues long. Trimming took off 2 bases at V and 0 bases at J, with 14 bases between the two ends. The germline V gene encodes CDR1 SEHNR and CDR2 FQNEAQ (reference sequence). The CDR3 DNA follows: TGTGCCAGCAGCTTATCCCAATTCCAGTTCTCTGGGGCCAACGTCCTGACTTTC. Amino acids: CASSLSQFQFSGANVLTF.

The chain has TRBV5-5 and TRBJ1-1; D gene ambiguous. From germline, CDR1 is SGHKS and CDR2 YYEKEE (reference sequence). Trimming shortened V by 3 bases and J by 8 bases, and 8 bases separated the two germline ends. This CDR3 region has 11 residues. The CDR3 loop is CASSWSGEAFF. The CDR3 nucleotides read TGTGCCAGCAGCTGGTCAGGAGAAGCTTTCTTT.

The genes are TRBV5-6 and TRBJ2-2; the match to TRBD1 covers 9 bases. The CDR3 extends over 11 amino acids. The V gene end was trimmed by 9 bases and the J gene end by 9 bases; junction bases not matched to a gene: 3. Per germline, CDR1 SGHDT and CDR2 YYEEEE. CDR3 nucleotides: TGTGCCACCAACAGGGGGCGGGAGCTGTTTTTT. Its translation is CATNRGRELFF. The entire variable domain, with the rest obtained from reference TRBV5-6 and TRBJ2-2, is as follows: DAGVTQSPTHLIKTRGQQVTLRCSPKSGHDTVSWYQQALGQGPQFIFQYYEEEERQRGNFPDRFSGHQFPNYSSELNVNALLLGDSALYLCATNRGRELFFGEGSRLTVL.

The rearrangement joins TRBV5-8 to TRBJ2-6, with no clear D. The germline V gene encodes CDR1 SGHTS and CDR2 YDEGEE. The CDR3 length is 15 residues. V was pared by 2 bases and J by 4 bases, with 10 bases between. The CDR3 reads CASSFELKGANVLTF. Here the CDR3 DNA reads TGTGCCAGCAGCTTCGAACTTAAAGGGGCCAACGTCCTGACTTTC. The full variable domain, in which reference TRBV5-8 and TRBJ2-6 provide the parts outside the CDR3, is EAGVTQSPTHLIKTRGQQATLRCSPISGHTSVYWYQQALGLGLQFLLWYDEGEERNRGNFPPRFSGRQFPNYSSELNVNALELEDSALYLCASSFELKGANVLTFGAGSRLTVL.

The chain joins TRBV7-2 to TRBJ1-1; TRBD1 matches 9 bases. Looked up from germline, CDR1 is SGHTA and CDR2 is FQGNSA. The CDR3 totals 14 residues. V was pared by 4 bases and J by 6 bases, with 6 bases of the junction left unmatched. The CDR3 DNA is TGTGCCAGCAGCTCCGGGACAGGGACTTCTGAAGCTTTCTTT. It codes for CASSSGTGTSEAFF.

The chain has TRBV19 and TRBJ1-2; 7 nucleotides line up with TRBD1. This CDR3 region has 13 residues. V lost 6 bases to trimming and J lost 8 bases; unmatched junction nucleotides: 9. The germline gives CDR1 LNHDA, CDR2 SQIVND (reference sequence). The CDR3 here is CASRVDRAGGYTF. CDR3 DNA: TGTGCCAGTAGGGTCGACAGGGCGGGGGGCTACACCTTC. Looking up the rest from reference TRBV19 and TRBJ1-2 gives the full variable domain: DGGITQSPKYLFRKEGQNVTLSCEQNLNHDAMYWYRQDPGQGLRLIYYSQIVNDFQKGDIAEGYSVSREKKESFPLTVTSAQKNPTAFYLCASRVDRAGGYTFGSGTRLTVV.

The chain recombines TRBV19 with TRBJ2-1, with D perhaps TRBD1 (5 bases). V gave up 3 bases and J gave up 8 bases, with 14 bases separating them. CDR3 length: 14 amino acids. The V gene's germline CDR1 is LNHDA and CDR2 SQIVND (reference sequence). Written as DNA, the CDR3 is TGTGCCAGTAGTATGAGCCAGACCAGGGATGAGCAGTTCTTC. Amino acids: CASSMSQTRDEQFF. The full variable domain, completed using reference TRBV19 and TRBJ2-1, is DGGITQSPKYLFRKEGQNVTLSCEQNLNHDAMYWYRQDPGQGLRLIYYSQIVNDFQKGDIAEGYSVSREKKESFPLTVTSAQKNPTAFYLCASSMSQTRDEQFFGPGTRLTVL.

There are a few counts of this clone. The chain is built from TRBV4-1 and TRBJ1-3; D possibly corresponds to TRBD1 (6 bases). This CDR3 is built from 14 residues. The germline V and J ends were trimmed by 3 bases and 4 bases, with 10 bases remaining between them. From germline, CDR1 is MGHRA and CDR2 YSYEKL. The CDR3 loop reads CASSHPGTGNTIYF. Here the CDR3 DNA reads TGCGCCAGCAGCCATCCCGGGACAGGAAACACCATATATTTT.

This clone was observed a few times. The V and J genes are TRBV4-1 and TRBJ1-3; D is possibly TRBD1 (5 bases). Trimming removed 3 bases from V and 10 bases from J, with 7 bases in between. The CDR3 has 11 amino acids. From germline, CDR1 is MGHRA and CDR2 YSYEKL. This CDR3 reads CASSHGGTIYF. The DNA of the CDR3 is TGCGCCAGCAGCCACGGGGGAACCATATATTTT.